The T cell receptor beta chain under discussion was sequenced for a study of blood T cell repertoires in COVID-19 (dated by TCRdb to 2018 to 2020). For context, the study as a whole: Samples from collaborators originated in the United States, Italy and Spain and spanned both the acute and convalescent phases of COVID-19. A freely available public database, intended as a resource for researchers studying the immune response to SARS-CoV-2, is where the repertoires were released. Samples were obtained from the ongoing ImmuneRACE study (first 160 participants) and from 950 to 1,500 subjects provided by 6 global collaborators. The sample metadata nearly always contained a de-identified subject ID, COVID-19 status, age in years and sex. The material from the prospective study consisted of cDNA or gDNA derived from T cells, B-cell-depleted T cells, or PBMCs. HLA class I and class II types, where available, came from metadata supplied by the sample provider rather than from assay-based typing. The dataset comprised deeply sampled blood TCRbeta repertoires from subjects exposed to, actively infected with, or recovered from COVID-19.

General findings and caveats noted by the study authors: The quantity of clinical and demographic metadata differed by source and by participant and was supplied without curation.

In Seattle, one collaborating source enrolled patients while the infection was active and tracked those patients longitudinally over the course of disease. Each collaborating institution followed its own protocols to collect whole blood in K2EDTA tubes. For TCRbeta analysis, collaborators shipped samples as frozen whole blood, isolated PBMCs, or DNA extracted from either of those sample types. Of note for this clone: Its antigen remains undetermined. No base quality values were provided; no much bigger clone lies one nucleotide off.

TCRbeta CDR3 regions were amplified from genomic DNA by means of the immunoSEQ Assay, a bias-controlled multiplex PCR. On the study's bioinformatics: Nucleated cell counts per sample were estimated from amplification of reference gene primers within the assay. To quantify the absolute abundance of each unique TCRbeta CDR3 rearrangement, sequence reads were collapsed and filtered. For each sample, productive Simpson clonality was calculated by taking the square root of Simpson's diversity index across productive rearrangements. The source is immuneACCESS, and TCRdb retained only in-frame sequences with V and J called. Part of the clones is not carried over; for the studies checked, unresolved V genes explain less than half of this, and the remainder is unexplained. For V, J and clone size, that table is used; D and trimming come from the DNA. The sample table holds about 49,000 clones, of which 81% were seen once. Of the sample, about 20% is held by the ten largest clones.

The sequenced sample was peripheral blood. This receptor was obtained from a woman of 80 years or more with COVID-19, enrolled during active disease.

Here the CDR3 is given as CASTPDGYSSYEQYF. The nucleotide sequence is given as TGTGCCAGTACCCCCGACGGTTACAGCTCCTACGAGCAGTACTTC. The V and J segments used are TRBV19 and TRBJ2-7; confidence is insufficient to name the D gene. From the germline V gene (reference sequence), CDR1 is LNHDA and CDR2 is SQIVND. The CDR3 sequence holds 15 residues, the cysteine and phenylalanine included. Only the CDR3 part of the read is kept: 45 bases, read in frame from the first base. Trimming removed 7 bases from V and 0 bases from J, leaving 16 bases between the germline ends.